The present entry profiles one T cell receptor (beta chain) with its context. Antigen specificity is unknown. The data were obtained in a study of sequential checkpoint blockade in melanoma. About the study: Both treatment sequences were followed by maintenance nivolumab. DNA from around 87 pretreatment tumor samples underwent TCRβ immunosequencing. Under 25 patients had matched tumor biopsies before treatment and at week 13 after nivolumab or ipilimumab alone. General observations from the study: Rising tumor T-cell fraction and clonality meant about 30 times likelier benefit.

Treatment denoted: randomized to nivolumab then ipilimumab (arm A) or the reverse (arm B). Germline values: CDR1 GTSNPN, CDR2 SVGIG (reference sequence). The CDR3 length is 15 residues. Trimming took 0 bases from V and 3 from J, leaving 12 bases between them. Sequencing used immunoSEQ multiplex PCR; TCRdb keeps in-frame clones, though not all of them. The repertoire holds about 37,000 clones, with under 35% as singletons. The sequencing here drew on tumor tissue (inferred from file names), taken from a patient given nivolumab and ipilimumab in sequence. The rearrangement uses TRBV30 and TRBJ1-5; D remains unclear. The source of this sequence is a human donor with melanoma. CDR3 amino acids: CAWSVTGSFNQPQHF. The CDR3 coding sequence is TGTGCCTGGAGTGTAACGGGTTCCTTCAATCAGCCCCAGCATTTT.